A selection of T cell receptor beta chains follows, all from one sample in a study of blood T cell repertoires in COVID-19. Sequencing used immunoSEQ multiplex PCR; TCRdb keeps in-frame clones, though not all of them. This sample has a few hundred thousand clones; 70% to 90% occur once, and the top ten carry 4.3%. Sequenced input: PBMCs or T cells enriched from blood (not recorded which). The receptor set was obtained from a woman aged 30 to 39 who had recovered from COVID-19. CDR3s include the opening cysteine and the closing phenylalanine or tryptophan. Size tells how often a clone was seen (once, few, many) or the class of an expanded clone, and some rows leave it out.

TRBV5-1	NA	TRBJ2-1	CASSFAAGGLDEQFF
TRBV25-1	NA	TRBJ2-4	CASSGPRTSGSRKNIQYF
TRBV6-5	NA	TRBJ1-2	CASSYQGDYGYTF
TRBV11-3	NA	TRBJ1-1	CASSPYMLKMNTEAFF
TRBV10-3	NA	TRBJ2-2	CAIRRQGRGTGELFF
TRBV15	NA	TRBJ2-1	CATSLRGSYNEQFF
TRBV6-1	NA	TRBJ1-2	CASSGPRSGIQGYGYTF
TRBV2	NA	TRBJ1-1	CASRNRGNTEAFF
TRBV19	NA	TRBJ2-3	CASTGGFTDTQYF
TRBV24-1	few	TRBJ2-2	CATSDLGQDTGELFF
TRBV11-2	once	TRBJ1-4	CASSLRDRGREKLFF
TRBV30	once	TRBJ1-6	CAWSVLDILNSPLHF
TRBV6-5	NA	TRBJ2-7	CATISGGNSYEQYF
TRBV27	NA	TRBJ1-2	CASSPGGALYGYTF
TRBV19	once	TRBJ1-2	CASSIVDGDGYTF
TRBV3-1/TRBV3-2	NA	TRBJ1-2	CASSQGRLAGGYTF
TRBV19	NA	TRBJ1-1	CASCPSLPHQEAFF
TRBV5-1	NA	TRBJ2-3	CASSPSGQVDTQYF